Shown below are 17 T cell receptor beta chains from a single sample sequenced in a study of T-cell reconstitution after alpha-beta-depleted transplantation in children. The authors prepared the TCRbeta library with unique molecular identifiers. In TCRdb, the PCR reads were re-called with MiXCR into one record per CDR3 protein. The sample shows around 100,000 distinct CDR3 sequences, approximately 10% of them seen only once. The material was PBMCs, obtained before TCRalphabeta/CD19-depleted stem cell transplant. These receptors all stem from a boy under 10 years old with acute lymphoblastic leukemia, due to receive a stem cell transplant.

Only a few counts were recorded for this clonotype. The chain joins TRBV6-1 to TRBJ1-1, with a possible D match to TRBD1 (6 bases). This CDR3 has 14 amino acids. Germline V gene lookup returns CDR1 MNHNS and CDR2 SASEGT. With 2 bases removed from V and 0 bases from J, the gap between germline ends came to 7 bases. The DNA for the CDR3 is TGTGCCAGCAGTGAACAGGGGATGAACACTGAAGCTTTCTTT. It translates to CASSEQGMNTEAFF.

This rearrangement joins TRBV7-6 to TRBJ2-5; 7 bases line up with TRBD2. With 1 base clipped from V and 1 base from J, the junction kept 3 bases outside the gene matches. CDR1 SGHVS and CDR2 FNYEAQ come from the germline V gene. The CDR3 totals 15 residues. This CDR3 is CASSLVQRGQETQYF. DNA for the CDR3: TGTGCCAGCAGCTTAGTCCAGCGGGGCCAAGAGACCCAGTACTTC. The entire variable domain, with the rest obtained from reference TRBV7-6 and TRBJ2-5, is as follows: GAGVSQSPRYKVTKRGQDVALRCDPISGHVSLYWYRQALGQGPEFLTYFNYEAQQDKSGLPNDRFSAERPEGSISTLTIQRTEQRDSAMYRCASSLVQRGQETQYFGPGTRLLVL.

The V call is TRBV2, the J call TRBJ2-1; possibly TRBD1 or TRBD2 for D (7 bases each). This CDR3 has 13 amino acids. V lost 5 bases, J lost 7 bases, and 12 bases lay in between. The V gene's germline CDR1 is SNHLY and CDR2 FYNNEI. CDR3 loop: CASSQGGGNEQFF. CDR3 DNA sequence: TGTGCCAGCAGTCAGGGGGGAGGGAATGAGCAGTTCTTC.

This clonotype occurred a few times. V gene TRBV30 combines with J gene TRBJ1-5; 10 bases agree with TRBD1. CDR1 and CDR2 (germline): GTSNPN, SVGIG (reference sequence). The V and J ends lost 2 bases and 1 base, in that order; junction bases with no gene match: 5. The CDR3 spans 16 residues. For the CDR3, the DNA is TGTGCCTGGAGTATCCGGACAGGGGGAAGCAATCAGCCCCAGCATTTT. Amino acids: CAWSIRTGGSNQPQHF.

This clonotype was counted between two and nine times. Mismatch with germline at one junction end may stem from a read error. The chain is built from TRBV6-2 or TRBV6-3 and TRBJ1-4; D may be TRBD1 (6 bases). The CDR3 has 15 residues. Germline CDR1 MNHEY, CDR2 SVGEGT. The CDR3 nucleotides read TGTGCCAGCAGTCACTCGGGACATACTAATGAAAAACTGTTTTTT. This translates into CASSHSGHTNEKLFF.

This clonotype was detected a few times. This sequence joins TRBV2 and TRBJ2-5, with 10 bases aligning to TRBD1. Germline CDR1 SNHLY, CDR2 FYNNEI. V lost 8 bases, J lost 4 bases, and 4 bases stayed unmatched. This CDR3 is built from 13 residues. In DNA form, the CDR3 reads TGTGCCAGCGGAGGACAGGGGGGAGAGACCCAGTACTTC. Amino acid sequence: CASGGQGGETQYF.

This clonotype has ten or more counts. The V and J genes are TRBV12-3 or TRBV12-4 and TRBJ1-5; 9 bases align to TRBD1. With 3 bases clipped from V and 6 bases from J, the junction kept 6 bases outside the gene matches. The CDR3 has 15 amino acids. In DNA, the CDR3 is TGTGCCAGCAGTTTGGGAGACAGGGGGGGTCAGCCCCAGCATTTT. Amino acid sequence: CASSLGDRGGQPQHF.

This clonotype showed up many times. The chain recombines TRBV5-4 with TRBJ2-7; 8 bases fit TRBD2. This CDR3 is 14 amino acids long. Trimming cost V 4 bases and J 4 bases; bases outside gene matches: 7. Germline values: CDR1 SGHNT, CDR2 YYREEE (reference sequence). The DNA for the CDR3 is TGTGCCAGCAGCCGAGCGGGAGTGGAGTACGAGCAGTACTTC. It is translated as CASSRAGVEYEQYF.

Comment on this clonotype: This may be a read error, as it is one base from a much larger clone. The chain combines TRBV20-1 with TRBJ2-2; 10 nucleotides agree with TRBD1. The CDR3 consists of 16 residues. CDR1 is DFQATT, CDR2 SNEGSKA, per germline (reference sequence). The CDR3 sequence: CSARGDRGTNTGELVF. As DNA, the CDR3 is TGCAGTGCTAGGGGGGACAGGGGAACGAACACCGGGGAGCTGGTTTTT.

This clonotype was seen repeatedly, ten times or more. V is TRBV5-1 and J is TRBJ1-1; D may be TRBD1 (5 bases). Germline V gene lookup returns CDR1 SGHRS and CDR2 YFSETQ. Deletions cut 0 bases from V and 11 bases from J, with 17 bases between. This CDR3 region has 14 residues. This CDR3 reads CASSLEGPTYAAFF. As DNA, the CDR3 is TGCGCCAGCAGCTTGGAGGGGCCGACATACGCGGCTTTCTTT.

V gene TRBV5-1 combines with J gene TRBJ1-5; D possibly corresponds to TRBD1 (5 bases). Germline V gene sequence: CDR1 SGHRS, CDR2 YFSETQ. The ends were cut back, 0 bases at V and 4 bases at J, with 5 bases in the middle. This CDR3 is built from 13 residues. The DNA for the CDR3 is TGCGCCAGCAGCTTGGGACAGAATCAGCCCCAGCATTTT. Amino acids: CASSLGQNQPQHF.

This clonotype was counted ten times or more. The J gene is TRBJ2-1, the V gene TRBV7-9; 7 bases are a match to TRBD1. Unmatched junction bases numbered 10, after V lost 9 bases and J lost 5 bases. Looked up from germline, CDR1 is SEHNR and CDR2 is FQNEAQ (reference sequence). The CDR3 contains 14 residues. In DNA, the CDR3 is TGTGCCAGTCGGACAGGCCTATCGGACAATGAGCAGTTCTTC. This gives the protein CASRTGLSDNEQFF.

The V and J genes are TRBV5-1 and TRBJ2-3, with D hard to call. The CDR3 is made up of 14 amino acids. The germline V gene encodes CDR1 SGHRS and CDR2 YFSETQ. The V and J ends lost 1 base and 2 bases respectively, with 8 bases between them. CDR3 sequence: CASSLNAATDTQYF. The DNA for the CDR3 is TGCGCCAGCAGCTTGAATGCGGCCACAGATACGCAGTATTTT.

This clonotype was seen a handful of times. J is TRBJ1-2 and V is TRBV6-1; 7 nucleotides match TRBD1. Unmatched junction bases numbered 5, after V lost 6 bases and J lost 1 base. Looked up from germline, CDR1 is MNHNS and CDR2 is SASEGT. This CDR3 comprises 14 residues. DNA for the CDR3: TGTGCCAGCAGGCGACAGGGCTATAACTATGGCTACACCTTC. Protein product: CASRRQGYNYGYTF.

This clonotype was counted a few times. The chain couples TRBV4-1 to TRBJ2-3, with TRBD1 as a possible D gene (5 bases). The germline V gene has CDR1 MGHRA and CDR2 YSYEKL. V lost 1 base to trimming and J lost 5 bases, with 22 bases between them. The CDR3 has 18 residues. The CDR3 loop is CASSQVPGRSPTGDTQYF. In DNA form, the CDR3 reads TGCGCCAGCAGCCAAGTCCCAGGTCGGTCCCCCACAGGAGATACGCAGTATTTT.

V and J are TRBV12-3 or TRBV12-4 and TRBJ1-5, with TRBD1 identical over 7 bases. With 6 bases clipped from V and 3 bases from J, the junction kept 5 bases outside the gene matches. The CDR3 loop spans 14 amino acids. CDR3 in DNA: TGTGCCAGCAGCCCCGGGACAGCCAATCAGCCCCAGCATTTT. It codes for CASSPGTANQPQHF.

This clonotype appeared a few times. This chain connects TRBV5-5 to TRBJ1-6; no definite D call. Deletions cut 7 bases from V and 8 bases from J, with 16 bases between. This CDR3 is built from 14 residues. CDR1 SGHKS and CDR2 YYEKEE come from the germline V gene (reference sequence). The CDR3 is CASRRGRVDSPLHF. Written as DNA, the CDR3 is TGTGCCAGCCGACGAGGGCGGGTTGATTCACCCCTCCACTTT. Full variable domain (remainder filled in from reference TRBV5-5 and TRBJ1-6): DAGVTQSPTHLIKTRGQQVTLRCSPISGHKSVSWYQQVLGQGPQFIFQYYEKEERGRGNFPDRFSARQFPNYSSELNVNALLLGDSALYLCASRRGRVDSPLHFGNGTRLTVT.